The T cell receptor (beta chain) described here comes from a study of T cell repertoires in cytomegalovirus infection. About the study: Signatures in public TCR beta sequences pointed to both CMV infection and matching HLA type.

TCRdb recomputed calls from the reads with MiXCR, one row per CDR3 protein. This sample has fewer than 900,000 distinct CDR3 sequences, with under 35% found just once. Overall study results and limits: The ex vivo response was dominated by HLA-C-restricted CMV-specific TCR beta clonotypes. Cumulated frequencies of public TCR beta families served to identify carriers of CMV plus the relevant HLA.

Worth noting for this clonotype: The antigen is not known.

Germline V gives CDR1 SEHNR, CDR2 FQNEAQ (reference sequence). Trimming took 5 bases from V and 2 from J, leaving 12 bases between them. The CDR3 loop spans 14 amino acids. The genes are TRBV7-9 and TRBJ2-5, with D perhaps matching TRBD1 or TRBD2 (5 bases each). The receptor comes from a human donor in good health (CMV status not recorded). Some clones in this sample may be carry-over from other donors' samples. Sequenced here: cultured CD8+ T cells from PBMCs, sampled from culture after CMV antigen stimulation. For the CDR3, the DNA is TGTGCCAGCAGCCCCGAGGGGTTTCAAGAGACCCAGTACTTC. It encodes CASSPEGFQETQYF.